This is a list of T cell receptor beta chains from one sample in a study of control samples from healthy donors and cancer patients. Data came from immunoSEQ multiplex PCR; TCRdb stores just in-frame clones and leaves some out. The sample holds about 140,000 clones; 70% to 90% are singletons and the top ten take approximately 9%. Sequences were obtained from blood. The receptor set was obtained from a woman aged 25 to 45 in good health. Both conserved end residues are part of each CDR3. A D gene is named only where the DNA matches it firmly. Rows give clone size only sometimes, using once, few, many, or a class for an expanded clone.

V gene,D gene,clone size,J gene,CDR3 DNA,CDR3 protein
TRBV7-9,NA,NA,TRBJ1-2,TGTGCCAGCAGCTCCGACGTGACCTATGGCTACACCTTC,CASSSDVTYGYTF
TRBV5-1,TRBD2,NA,TRBJ2-7,TGCGCCAGCAGCCTCCCCCCGGGGAGGGTCGGGGAGCAGTACTTC,CASSLPPGRVGEQYF
TRBV7-9,TRBD2,NA,TRBJ2-5,TGTGCCAGCAGCTTAGCGAGGCAAGCGGGAACCCCGGAGACCCAGTACTTC,CASSLARQAGTPETQYF
TRBV5-1,TRBD1,NA,TRBJ1-1,TGCGCCAGCAGCCCCGACAGGGGGAACACTGAAGCTTTCTTT,CASSPDRGNTEAFF
TRBV6-1,NA,once,TRBJ1-6,TGTGCCAGCAGTGGCCAGACCGGAACCTCCTATAATTCACCCCTCCACTTT,CASSGQTGTSYNSPLHF
TRBV19,NA,NA,TRBJ1-1,TGTGCCAGTAGTCCCCAGACCTTGAACACTGAAGCTTTCTTT,CASSPQTLNTEAFF
TRBV7-2,NA,NA,TRBJ2-4,TGTGCCAGCAGCTCCAGAGATCTAGCCAAAAACATTCAGTACTTC,CASSSRDLAKNIQYF
TRBV30,NA,NA,TRBJ2-7,TGTGCCTGGAGTGTAATAGAAGACGAGCAGTACTTC,CAWSVIEDEQYF
TRBV10-3,NA,NA,TRBJ1-1,TGTGCCATCAGAGGGGGAGTCGACACTGAAGCTTTCTTT,CAIRGGVDTEAFF
TRBV5-1,NA,NA,TRBJ2-7,TGCGCCAGCAGTCTGGGGTCCGGTCACGAGCAGTACTTC,CASSLGSGHEQYF
TRBV27,TRBD2,NA,TRBJ2-1,TGTGCCAGGCCAGGGGGTCGGCTAGCGGGAGGTGAGCAGTTCTTC,CARPGGRLAGGEQFF
TRBV7-7,TRBD2,once,TRBJ2-3,TGTGCCAGCAGCTTAGGACTAGCGAGCACAGATACGCAGTATTTT,CASSLGLASTDTQYF
TRBV7-2,NA,NA,TRBJ2-5,TGTGCCAGCAGCTCCACTCGAGAGACCCAGTACTTC,CASSSTRETQYF
TRBV7-9,TRBD2,NA,TRBJ2-7,TGTGCCAGCAGCTACGGACTAGCGGGAGCCGAGCAGTACTTC,CASSYGLAGAEQYF
TRBV28,NA,once,TRBJ2-5,TGTGCCAGCAGTTCTTCACGGGAGAGTGAGACCCAGTACTTC,CASSSSRESETQYF
TRBV27,TRBD1,NA,TRBJ1-4,TGTGCCAACGAAAGGACAGGATTTTTGTTTTTT,CANERTGFLFF
TRBV3-1/TRBV3-2,NA,few,TRBJ1-1,TGTGCCAGCAGCTGGGGGAGGGTGAACACTGAAGCTTTCTTT,CASSWGRVNTEAFF
TRBV5-1,NA,once,TRBJ2-7,TGCGCCAGCAGCCCTTCAGCGATCTCCTACGAGCAGTACTTC,CASSPSAISYEQYF
TRBV3-1/TRBV3-2,TRBD1,NA,TRBJ1-2,TGTGCCAGCAGCCAAGACCGGACAGGGAGCTATGGCTACACCTTC,CASSQDRTGSYGYTF
TRBV9,NA,NA,TRBJ2-3,TGTGCCAGCAGCGGTTCAGCGGCAAGCACAGATACGCAGTATTTT,CASSGSAASTDTQYF
TRBV2,TRBD2,NA,TRBJ2-3,TGTGCCAGCGGACTAGCGGGAGGCACAGATACGCAGTATTTT,CASGLAGGTDTQYF
TRBV6-6,NA,NA,TRBJ2-1,TGTGCCAGCAGGCGTGGGGACTCCTACAATGAGCAGTTCTTC,CASRRGDSYNEQFF
TRBV11-1,NA,NA,TRBJ2-7,TGTGCCAGCAGCTCGCTCGGCTACGAGCAGTACTTC,CASSSLGYEQYF
TRBV6-5,NA,NA,TRBJ1-5,TGTGCCAGCAGGAGGGGCGTAGGGGATCAGCCCCAGCATTTT,CASRRGVGDQPQHF
TRBV25-1,TRBD1,NA,TRBJ1-2,TGTGCCAGCAAGGGGACAGGGGCCGGCTACACCTTC,CASKGTGAGYTF
TRBV5-1,NA,once,TRBJ1-4,TGCGCCAGCAGTCGAGATGCAACTAATGAAAAACTGTTTTTT,CASSRDATNEKLFF
TRBV14,NA,NA,TRBJ1-6,TGTGCCAGCAGCCAAGTGGGGTTAGGTAATAATTCACCCCTCCACTTT,CASSQVGLGNNSPLHF
TRBV5-4,NA,few,TRBJ2-7,TGTGCCAGCAGCCCCTCCGGGCTACACTACGAGCAGTACTTC,CASSPSGLHYEQYF
TRBV28,NA,NA,TRBJ1-1,TGTGCCAGCACCCTGAAGGGCACTGAAGCTTTCTTT,CASTLKGTEAFF
TRBV24-1,TRBD1,once,TRBJ1-5,TGTGCCACCAGTGATAACACAGGGGGCACTCAGCCCCAGCATTTT,CATSDNTGGTQPQHF
TRBV9,NA,NA,TRBJ2-7,TGTGCCAGCAGCCCCAGGGGCCCTAGTGGGCAGTACTTC,CASSPRGPSGQYF
TRBV5-1,TRBD2,NA,TRBJ2-5,TGCGCCAGCACCACCTTGGGGGGGGACCAAGAGACCCAGTACTTC,CASTTLGGDQETQYF
TRBV20-1,NA,NA,TRBJ1-1,TGCAGTGCTGTGGGACCCACCGGGGCTTTCTTT,CSAVGPTGAFF
TRBV6-6,TRBD1,NA,TRBJ1-1,TGTGCCAGCAGTGACAGGGGGAACACTGAAGCTTTCTTT,CASSDRGNTEAFF
TRBV30,NA,NA,TRBJ2-5,TGTGCCTGGAGTCTCGCTGGGAGCCAGTTGGACTTC,CAWSLAGSQLDF
TRBV11-3,TRBD2,NA,TRBJ2-2,TGTGCCAGCAGCTTAGCCGAGGGGGCTAGCGGGAGGAACACCGGGGAGCTGTTTTTT,CASSLAEGASGRNTGELFF
TRBV11-3,NA,NA,TRBJ2-3,TGTGCCAGCAGCTTAGAGGGGGCAGATACGCAGTATTTT,CASSLEGADTQYF
TRBV10-3,NA,NA,TRBJ1-2,TGTGCCATCAGTGGGGAACGGGCCGGCTATGGCTACACCTTC,CAISGERAGYGYTF
TRBV13,NA,NA,TRBJ1-1,TGTGCCAGCAGCCCTAGTGAGAGGAACACTGAAGCTTTCTTT,CASSPSERNTEAFF
TRBV4-1,TRBD1,NA,TRBJ2-5,TGCGCCAGCAGCCAGGGGACAGTCTTACAAGAGACCCAGTACTTC,CASSQGTVLQETQYF
TRBV27,NA,NA,TRBJ2-1,TGTGCCAGCAGTCCCACTAGTGGGGGCAATGAGCAGTTCTTC,CASSPTSGGNEQFF
TRBV9,NA,NA,TRBJ2-1,TGTGCCAGCAGCGGGAGACGTGAGGCCTACAATGAGCAGTTCTTC,CASSGRREAYNEQFF
TRBV3-1/TRBV3-2,NA,NA,TRBJ2-7,TGTGCCAGCAGCCAAGGACATGGGGGTTACGAGCAGTACTTC,CASSQGHGGYEQYF
TRBV21-1,NA,NA,TRBJ1-4,TGTGCCAGCAGCAAAGGTGGGGGGAAACTGTTTTTT,CASSKGGGKLFF
TRBV5-4,NA,NA,TRBJ2-4,TGTGCCAGCAGGGGTGCTAGCGCCCCGAACATTCAGTACTTC,CASRGASAPNIQYF
TRBV15,TRBD2,NA,TRBJ2-5,TGTGCCACCAGCAGAGAGGGAGGGAAAGAGACCCAGTACTTC,CATSREGGKETQYF
TRBV18,NA,NA,TRBJ1-1,TGTGCCAGCTCACCACTTAACGGGGGCAGGGGAACTGAAGCTTTCTTT,CASSPLNGGRGTEAFF
TRBV20-1,TRBD2,NA,TRBJ2-7,TGCAGTGCTAGTAATAGCGGGAGGGAGGGGATCGAGCAGTACTTC,CSASNSGREGIEQYF
TRBV2,NA,NA,TRBJ2-1,TGTGCCAGCAGTGACCAGGGGTCGGGTCGGTCCAATGAGCAGTTCTTC,CASSDQGSGRSNEQFF
TRBV5-1,TRBD2,once,TRBJ2-7,TGCGCCAGCAGCTTGAGAGCGGGAGCTGACGAGCAGTACTTC,CASSLRAGADEQYF
TRBV18,NA,NA,TRBJ1-4,TGTGCCAGCCACAGATCAACTAATGAAAAACTGTTTTTT,CASHRSTNEKLFF
TRBV4-2,TRBD1,NA,TRBJ1-2,TGTGCCAGCAGCCAAACATGGGGGACAGGTGAGGACTATGGCTACACCTTC,CASSQTWGTGEDYGYTF
TRBV30,NA,NA,TRBJ1-5,TGTGCCTGGAGTGGGCGAAACAATCAGCCCCAGCATTTT,CAWSGRNNQPQHF
TRBV20-1,NA,NA,TRBJ2-5,TGCAGTGCTACGCTCGGCGGGACCCAGTACTTC,CSATLGGTQYF
TRBV7-2,NA,NA,TRBJ2-7,TGTGCCAGCAGCTTAGCTCGGGGGAACGAGCAGTACTTC,CASSLARGNEQYF
TRBV18,TRBD1,NA,TRBJ2-1,TGTGCCAGCTCAGCGGGACAGGACAATGAGCAGTTCTTC,CASSAGQDNEQFF
TRBV3-1/TRBV3-2,NA,NA,TRBJ2-3,TGTGCCAGCAGCACGTTTGGAGATACGCAGTATTTT,CASSTFGDTQYF